The following is a T cell receptor (beta chain) sequence with its context. What it binds is unknown. This specimen comes from a study of cytomegalovirus exposure and HLA in healthy donors. The study ran its PCR with 60 Vbeta and 13 Jbeta primers. TCRdb keeps only in-frame clones here, not all; method: immunoSEQ multiplex PCR. Of about 180,000 clones listed, over 70% are singletons. Germline V gene data show CDR1 as SGHRS and CDR2 as YFSETQ. CDR3 length: 15 residues. Trimming pared 4 bases from V and 9 bases from J, leaving 19 bases between. Regarding the study as a whole: Follow-up analysis found HLA locus-dependent TCR association rates, highest for DRB1 and lowest for HLA-C. The study had only CMV serostatus as immune exposure information. Later analysis identified a missense DCLRE1C variant that was linked to TCR beta V- and J-gene trimming. Clonal expansion, a later analysis showed, was greater in HLA-associated TCR beta chains than in equally common others.

This clonotype was obtained from a middle-aged man in good health and CMV-seronegative. The chain links TRBV5-1 to TRBJ2-2; D is possibly TRBD1 (5 bases). The specimen sequenced was PBMCs. CDR3 nucleotides: TGCGCCAGCAGCCTGGGCAGGGAAGGGATCAGGGAGCTGTTTTTT. It codes for CASSLGREGIRELFF.